This entry features one T cell receptor (beta chain) sequence. Its antigen is as yet unknown. These data are taken from a study of T cell responses to AZD1222 COVID-19 vaccine. Study-wide points: Spike was spanned by vaccine-associated CD4 TCRs, with dominance at 160-218 and 743-854. As reported, nearly half of all spike-specific TCRs target variant regions that are unmutated. Seropositive at baseline were only a handful of AZD1222 recipients. Spike-specific TCRs gained breadth and depth after people received two AZD1222 doses.

Assay used: immunoSEQ multiplex PCR; TCRdb lists only in-frame clones, some missing. The sample carries 90,000 to 150,000 clones, around nine tenths recorded once. CDR3 length: 18 amino acids. The receptor was derived from an adult in good health. This rearrangement joins TRBV21-1 to TRBJ1-4; the tabulated D call, TRBD1, remains unverified against the DNA. TRBV21-1 is described as a pseudogene. The sample consisted of peripheral blood, taken on day 0 of AZD1222 vaccination. The CDR3 reads CASSNLSGTGARYEKLFF. CDR3 DNA sequence: TGTGCCAGCAGCAACCTCTCTGGGACAGGGGCGAGGTATGAAAAACTGTTTTTT.